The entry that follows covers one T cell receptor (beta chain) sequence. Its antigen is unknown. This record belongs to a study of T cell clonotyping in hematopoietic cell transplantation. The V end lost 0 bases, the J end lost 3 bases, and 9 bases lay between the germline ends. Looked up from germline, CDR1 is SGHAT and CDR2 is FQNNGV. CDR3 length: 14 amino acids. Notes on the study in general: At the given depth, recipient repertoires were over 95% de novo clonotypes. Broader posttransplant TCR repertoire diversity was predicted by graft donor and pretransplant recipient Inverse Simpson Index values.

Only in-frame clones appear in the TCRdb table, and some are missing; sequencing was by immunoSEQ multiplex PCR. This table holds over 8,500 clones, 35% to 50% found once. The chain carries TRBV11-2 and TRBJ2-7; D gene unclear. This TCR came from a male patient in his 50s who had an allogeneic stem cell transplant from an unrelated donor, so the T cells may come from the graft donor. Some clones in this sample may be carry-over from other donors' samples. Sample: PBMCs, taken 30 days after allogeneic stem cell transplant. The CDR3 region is CASSLDRLSYEQYF. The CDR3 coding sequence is TGTGCCAGCAGCTTAGATCGTCTCAGCTACGAGCAGTACTTC.